The 9 T cell receptor beta chains below were found in one sample sequenced in a study of PD-1 blockade in classical Hodgkin lymphoma. Clones were read by immunoSEQ multiplex PCR, and TCRdb kept only the in-frame ones, dropping some. Of tens of thousands of clones in the sample, more than 75% were seen once. Noted time point: newly diagnosed, previously untreated cHL patient sample. The sequenced sample was peripheral blood mononuclear cells (PBMCs). The origin of the receptors is a human donor with classical Hodgkin lymphoma.

The chain uses TRBV7-9 and TRBJ1-2; D possibly corresponds to TRBD1 (5 bases). The V gene lost 6 bases and the J gene lost 4 bases, with 15 bases spanning the gap. The CDR3 totals 14 residues. The germline V gene has CDR1 SEHNR and CDR2 FQNEAQ (reference sequence). The DNA for the CDR3 is TGTGCCAGCAGGGGGGAAGGGAGACTCTATGGCTACACCTTC. This gives the protein CASRGEGRLYGYTF.

The DNA for the CDR3 is TGTGCCAGCAGCGTATCGAGCGGGAGTGTCTACAATGAGCAGTTCTTC. Its translation: CASSVSSGSVYNEQFF. The chain is built from TRBV11-2 and TRBJ2-1, with 8 nucleotides matching TRBD2. Germline values: CDR1 SGHAT, CDR2 FQNNGV. Trimming removed 5 bases from V and 3 bases from J; junction bases left unmatched: 9. CDR3 length equals 16 residues.

V and J are TRBV5-6 and TRBJ1-1; D might be TRBD1 (5 bases). There are 16 residues in the CDR3. CDR1 and CDR2 from the germline V gene are SGHDT and YYEEEE. Trimming took 1 base from V and 4 from J, leaving 17 bases between them. The CDR3 sequence: CASSLSAYTRGTEAFF. In DNA, the CDR3 is TGTGCCAGCAGCTTGTCAGCCTATACAAGGGGCACTGAAGCTTTCTTT.

The V gene is TRBV18, the J gene TRBJ2-1, with a tentative D call TRBD2 (5 bases). Germline values: CDR1 KGHSH, CDR2 LQKENI. CDR3 length equals 13 residues. Trimming pared 4 bases from V and 7 bases from J, leaving 11 bases between. In DNA, the CDR3 is TGTGCCAGCTCACTCAGAAGACTAAATGAGCAGTTCTTC. Translation gives CASSLRRLNEQFF. Based on the CDR3 plus reference TRBV18 and TRBJ2-1, the full variable domain is NAGVMQNPRHLVRRRGQEARLRCSPMKGHSHVYWYRQLPEEGLKFMVYLQKENIIDESGMPKERFSAEFPKEGPSILRIQQVVRGDSAAYFCASSLRRLNEQFFGPGTRLTVL.

CDR3 nucleotides: TGTGCCAGCAGCTTGAATAGCGCTAAGACCCAGTACTTC. As protein: CASSLNSAKTQYF. The chain couples TRBV7-2 to TRBJ2-5, with D possibly matching TRBD2 (5 bases). The CDR3 spans 13 residues. Germline V gives CDR1 SGHTA, CDR2 FQGNSA. V lost 3 bases and J lost 6, with 11 bases in between.

Here the CDR3 DNA reads TGTGCCAGCAGCTTTCCTTTAGCGGGAGCCTCCTACAATGAGCAGTTCTTC. Protein sequence: CASSFPLAGASYNEQFF. The V gene is TRBV11-2, the J gene TRBJ2-1; 9 positions agree with TRBD2. The junction had 6 bases not matched to a gene; V was cut back by 3 bases and J by 0 bases. Germline V gene data show CDR1 as SGHAT and CDR2 as FQNNGV. The CDR3 runs 17 residues.

This chain connects TRBV7-6 to TRBJ1-2; 7 positions match TRBD1. Germline V gene data show CDR1 as SGHVS and CDR2 as FNYEAQ. The CDR3 contains 15 residues. The trim removed 4 bases at V and 1 base at J, leaving 6 bases unmatched. The DNA for the CDR3 is TGTGCCAGCAGCTCCGGGACAGCTGTTAACTATGGCTACACCTTC. As protein: CASSSGTAVNYGYTF. Variable domain in full (rest from reference TRBV7-6 and TRBJ1-2): GAGVSQSPRYKVTKRGQDVALRCDPISGHVSLYWYRQALGQGPEFLTYFNYEAQQDKSGLPNDRFSAERPEGSISTLTIQRTEQRDSAMYRCASSSGTAVNYGYTFGSGTRLTVV.

The V gene is TRBV7-3, the J gene TRBJ2-7; D is perhaps TRBD1 or TRBD2 (5 bases each). The CDR3 loop spans 15 amino acids. Germline V gene data show CDR1 as SGHTA and CDR2 as FQGTGA. With 5 bases removed from V and 3 bases from J, the gap between germline ends came to 17 bases. The chain's CDR3 is CASSVRDGPFYEQYF. CDR3 bases: TGTGCCAGCAGCGTCCGGGACGGGCCCTTCTACGAGCAGTACTTC. The full variable domain, with the rest looked up from reference TRBV7-3 and TRBJ2-7, is GAGVSQTPSNKVTEKGKYVELRCDPISGHTALYWYRQSLGQGPEFLIYFQGTGAADDSGLPNDRFFAVRPEGSVSTLKIQRTERGDSAVYLCASSVRDGPFYEQYFGPGTRLTVT.

The chain joins TRBV7-9 to TRBJ2-5; D might be TRBD1 or TRBD2, each matching 5 bases. The V end lost 4 bases, the J end lost 2 bases, and 17 bases lay between the germline ends. Germline V gene data show CDR1 as SEHNR and CDR2 as FQNEAQ (reference sequence). The CDR3 totals 16 residues. CDR3 protein: CASSSSTSGRQETQYF. The CDR3 DNA sequence: TGTGCCAGCAGCTCCTCCACGTCGGGACGACAAGAGACCCAGTACTTC.